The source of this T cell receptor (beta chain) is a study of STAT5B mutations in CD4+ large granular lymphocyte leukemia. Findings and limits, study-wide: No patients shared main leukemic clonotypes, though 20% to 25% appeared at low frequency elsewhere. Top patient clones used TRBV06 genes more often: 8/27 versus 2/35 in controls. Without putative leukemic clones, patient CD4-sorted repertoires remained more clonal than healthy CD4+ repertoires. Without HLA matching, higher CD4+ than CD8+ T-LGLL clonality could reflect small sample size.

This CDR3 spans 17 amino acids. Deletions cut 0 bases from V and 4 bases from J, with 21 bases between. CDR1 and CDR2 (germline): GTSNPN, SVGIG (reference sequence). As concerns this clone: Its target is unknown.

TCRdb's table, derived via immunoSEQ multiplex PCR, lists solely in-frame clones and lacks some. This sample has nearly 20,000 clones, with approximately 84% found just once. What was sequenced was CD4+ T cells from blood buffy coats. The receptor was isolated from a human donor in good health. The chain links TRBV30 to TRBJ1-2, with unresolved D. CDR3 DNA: TGTGCCTGGAGTGTAAGGTACCTGGACCTGGGTGGCTATGGCTACACCTTC. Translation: CAWSVRYLDLGGYGYTF.